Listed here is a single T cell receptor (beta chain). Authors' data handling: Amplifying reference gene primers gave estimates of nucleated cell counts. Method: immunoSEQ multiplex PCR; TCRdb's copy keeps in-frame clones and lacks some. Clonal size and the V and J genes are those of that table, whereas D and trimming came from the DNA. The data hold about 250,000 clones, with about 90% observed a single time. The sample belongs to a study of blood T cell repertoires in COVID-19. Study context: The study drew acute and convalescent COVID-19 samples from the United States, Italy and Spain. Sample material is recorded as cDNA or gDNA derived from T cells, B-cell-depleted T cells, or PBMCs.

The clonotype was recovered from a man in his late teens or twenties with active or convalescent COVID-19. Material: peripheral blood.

The CDR3 sequence: CASSSTGQGNQPQHF. The CDR3 coding sequence is TGTGCCAGCAGCTCAACGGGACAGGGCAATCAGCCCCAGCATTTT. This sequence joins TRBV7-9 and TRBJ1-5, with 8 bases aligning to TRBD1. The V gene end was trimmed by 4 bases and the J gene end by 2 bases; junction bases not matched to a gene: 4. The CDR3 sequence is 15 residues long. Germline V gene lookup returns CDR1 SEHNR and CDR2 FQNEAQ (reference sequence).